The rows below give T cell receptor beta chains drawn from one sample of a study of graft-versus-host responses after intestinal transplantation. Their antigens remain unidentified. Sequencing was performed with immunoSEQ multiplex PCR; in TCRdb, only in-frame clones are kept and a portion is missing. The table records 65,000 to 90,000 clones, 89% of them present only once. Source: unstimulated CD8+ T cells sorted from spleen or lymph node cells, taken before intestinal transplant. These receptors came from a human donor who received an intestinal transplant. Each CDR3 is given with its conserved first and last residue. D genes are given only for firm matches. The listing skips clone size in some rows; elsewhere it reads once, few, many or a size class.

V	D	J	size	CDR3	DNA
TRBV10-2	TRBD2	TRBJ2-1	NA	CASSAGLAGLNYEQFF	TGCGCCAGCAGTGCTGGACTAGCGGGGCTTAACTATGAGCAGTTCTTC
TRBV9	NA	TRBJ1-1	NA	CASTWNTEAFF	TGTGCCAGCACCTGGAACACTGAAGCTTTCTTT
TRBV28	NA	TRBJ1-1	NA	CASSSLGINTEAFF	TGTGCCAGCAGTTCCCTCGGGATCAACACTGAAGCTTTCTTT
TRBV6-1	NA	TRBJ2-5	NA	CASSGRGLGETQYF	TGTGCCAGCAGTGGTAGGGGTTTGGGAGAGACCCAGTACTTC
TRBV4-1	NA	TRBJ1-4	NA	CASSHPSVIASRTERYNEKLFF	TGCGCCAGCAGCCACCCGTCGGTCATAGCGAGCAGGACAGAGCGATATAATGAAAAACTGTTTTTT
TRBV5-6	NA	TRBJ2-7	few	CASSLALSYEQYF	TGTGCCAGCAGCTTGGCCCTATCCTACGAGCAGTACTTC
TRBV28	NA	TRBJ2-7	NA	CASSLEVSYEQYF	TGTGCCAGCAGTTTGGAGGTTTCCTACGAGCAGTACTTC
TRBV7-9	NA	TRBJ1-1	once	CASRSGREGNTEAFF	TGTGCCAGCAGATCCGGGAGGGAAGGGAACACTGAAGCTTTCTTT
TRBV27	TRBD2	TRBJ2-3	NA	CASSFASGRVDTQYF	TGTGCCAGCAGTTTCGCTAGCGGGAGAGTGGATACGCAGTATTTT
TRBV6-5	NA	TRBJ2-5	NA	CASSYGADGKETQYF	TGTGCCAGCAGTTACGGGGCGGACGGAAAAGAGACCCAGTACTTC
TRBV6-5	NA	TRBJ1-1	NA	CASSEGEENTEAFF	TGTGCCAGCAGTGAAGGGGAGGAGAACACTGAAGCTTTCTTT
TRBV11-2	NA	TRBJ2-7	NA	CASSLWGASYEQYF	TGTGCCAGCAGCTTATGGGGCGCGTCCTACGAGCAGTACTTC
TRBV6-5	TRBD2	TRBJ2-1	NA	CASSYFGTTNNEQFF	TGTGCCAGCAGTTATTTTGGGACTACTAACAATGAGCAGTTCTTC
TRBV6-5	NA	TRBJ2-3	NA	CASSYSQGSWDTQYF	TGTGCCAGCAGTTACTCCCAGGGGAGTTGGGATACGCAGTATTTT
TRBV27	NA	TRBJ2-1	NA	CASSFGAHNEQFF	TGTGCCAGCAGTTTCGGAGCCCACAATGAGCAGTTCTTC
TRBV7-6	NA	TRBJ2-1	NA	CASSLAGNIWKVYNEQFF	TGTGCCAGCAGCTTAGCCGGGAACATATGGAAGGTCTACAATGAGCAGTTCTTC
TRBV2	NA	TRBJ1-3	NA	CASAQSSGNTIYF	TGTGCCAGCGCACAGAGCTCTGGAAACACCATATATTTT
TRBV2	TRBD1	TRBJ1-2	NA	CASFEGAVNYGYTF	TGTGCCAGTTTCGAGGGGGCTGTGAACTATGGCTACACCTTC
TRBV6-6	NA	TRBJ2-7	NA	CASSSGRDEQYF	TGTGCCAGCAGTTCAGGCAGGGACGAGCAGTACTTC
TRBV6-4	TRBD2	TRBJ2-1	NA	CASSVSGKDEQFF	TGTGCCAGCAGTGTTAGCGGGAAGGATGAGCAGTTCTTC
TRBV7-3	NA	TRBJ2-1	NA	CASSKTGGTSYNEQFF	TGTGCCAGCAGCAAAACTGGCGGGACCTCCTACAATGAGCAGTTCTTC
TRBV10-3	NA	TRBJ1-2	NA	CAISESKGYTF	TGTGCCATCAGTGAGTCGAAGGGGTACACCTTC
TRBV27	TRBD1	TRBJ2-7	NA	CASSLGQSYEQYF	TGTGCCAGCAGTTTGGGACAGTCCTACGAGCAGTACTTC
TRBV2	TRBD1	TRBJ2-3	NA	CASSIGTVTDTQYF	TGTGCCAGCAGCATAGGGACAGTCACAGATACGCAGTATTTT
TRBV9	NA	TRBJ1-1	NA	CASSQNWAAEAFF	TGTGCCAGCAGCCAAAATTGGGCAGCCGAAGCTTTCTTT
TRBV9	NA	TRBJ2-3	NA	CASSAGNPDTQYF	TGTGCCAGCAGCGCGGGAAACCCAGATACGCAGTATTTT
TRBV7-9	NA	TRBJ2-2	few	CASSLQGPRSGELFF	TGTGCCAGCAGCCTACAGGGACCAAGGTCCGGGGAGCTGTTTTTT
TRBV27	TRBD2	TRBJ2-5	NA	CASNLLAEETQYF	TGTGCCAGCAACCTACTAGCGGAAGAGACCCAGTACTTC
TRBV27	TRBD2	TRBJ2-1	NA	CASKASGDNPTDEQFF	TGTGCCAGCAAGGCTAGCGGGGATAACCCTACAGATGAGCAGTTCTTC
TRBV28	NA	TRBJ2-1	NA	CASSLRWTPPFF	TGTGCCAGCAGTTTAAGGTGGACTCCTCCGTTCTTC
TRBV6-5	TRBD2	TRBJ2-2	once	CASSWETSGRGELFF	TGTGCCAGCAGTTGGGAAACTAGCGGCCGCGGGGAGCTGTTTTTT
TRBV10-1	NA	TRBJ2-7	NA	CASSESRVLEQYF	TGCGCCAGCAGTGAGTCGAGAGTACTCGAGCAGTACTTC
TRBV28	TRBD2	TRBJ2-7	NA	CASTPMIAGEAYEQYF	TGTGCCAGCACCCCTATGATAGCGGGAGAGGCCTACGAGCAGTACTTC
TRBV27	TRBD1	TRBJ1-2	NA	CASGQGGFYGYTF	TGTGCCAGCGGCCAGGGGGGATTCTATGGCTACACCTTC
TRBV6-5	NA	TRBJ2-2	NA	CASTYRGGAAGELFF	TGTGCCAGCACTTACAGGGGGGGGGCTGCCGGGGAGCTGTTTTTT
TRBV5-1	TRBD2	TRBJ2-7	NA	CASSLGGRASYEQYF	TGCGCCAGCAGCTTGGGAGGGAGGGCCTCCTACGAGCAGTACTTC
TRBV7-6	NA	TRBJ2-1	NA	CASSLEGGDSYNEQFF	TGTGCCAGCAGCTTAGAAGGCGGGGACTCCTACAATGAGCAGTTCTTC
TRBV11-2	TRBD1	TRBJ2-2	NA	CASSFRAGGPTGELFF	TGTGCCAGCAGCTTCCGGGCAGGGGGCCCCACCGGGGAGCTGTTTTTT
TRBV6-5	TRBD1	TRBJ1-1	NA	CASSTQGTEAFF	TGTGCCAGCAGTACACAGGGGACTGAAGCTTTCTTT
TRBV27	TRBD1	TRBJ2-1	NA	CASSFRDSYNEQFF	TGTGCCAGCAGTTTCCGGGACAGCTACAATGAGCAGTTCTTC
TRBV27	NA	TRBJ2-1	NA	CASGEQRYNEQFF	TGTGCCAGCGGGGAGCAGCGGTACAATGAGCAGTTCTTC
TRBV6-5	TRBD1	TRBJ1-2	NA	CASSKKGGVPRGYTF	TGTGCCAGCAGCAAAAAAGGGGGCGTGCCGCGGGGCTACACCTTC
TRBV28	TRBD1	TRBJ1-1	NA	CASLRTGGLEAFF	TGTGCCAGCCTCCGGACAGGGGGCCTTGAAGCTTTCTTT
TRBV6-1	NA	TRBJ1-5	NA	CASSELDGGGQPQHF	TGTGCCAGCAGTGAACTCGACGGGGGAGGTCAGCCCCAGCATTTT
TRBV6-1	TRBD1	TRBJ1-1	NA	CASSEGVGQGAEAFF	TGTGCCAGCAGTGAAGGCGTGGGACAGGGGGCTGAAGCTTTCTTT
TRBV27	NA	TRBJ2-1	once	CASRPWAGNYNEQFF	TGTGCCAGCAGGCCCTGGGCGGGTAACTACAATGAGCAGTTCTTC